The sequence of this T cell receptor (beta chain) was determined in a study of PD-L1 blockade in urothelial cancer. Trimming took 3 bases from V and 9 from J; bases not matched to a gene: 2. The CDR3 sequence is 13 residues long. CDR1 and CDR2 from the germline V gene are SNHLY and FYNNEI. Specified time point: pretreatment peripheral blood. TCRdb's table, derived via immunoSEQ multiplex PCR, lists solely in-frame clones and lacks some. The sample carries roughly 50,000 clones, roughly nine tenths recorded once. The J gene is TRBJ2-1, the V gene TRBV2, with 10 bases lining up with TRBD1. This clonotype was obtained from a woman between 55 and 75 years old with urothelial cancer. The input for sequencing was PBMCs, taken around atezolizumab (anti-PD-L1) treatment. The CDR3 is CASSEGQGTEQFF. CDR3 nucleotide sequence: TGTGCCAGCAGTGAGGGACAGGGGACTGAGCAGTTCTTC.